This T cell receptor (beta chain) was identified during a study of identical twins. This clonotype was observed a handful of times. The antigen remains unidentified. TCRdb fed the 5' RACE reads into MiXCR, producing one record per CDR3 protein. The table records 250,000 or so distinct CDR3 sequences, around 8.3% of them present only once. Study results and caveats: A lower insertion count was a feature of abundant cord blood beta clonotypes, with no such feature in memory repertoires. Its conclusions, products of cross-sectional statistical analysis, did not come from following the same donors.

Germline lookup yields CDR1 MGHRA and CDR2 YSYEKL. This CDR3 is built from 15 residues. Trimming took 4 bases from V and 5 from J, leaving 15 bases between them. This same sample was also taken into another study, of yellow fever vaccine responses in identical twins.

This sequence was found in a woman between 18 and 29 years old in good health. The sequencing sample was made of CD8+ T cells sorted from blood. The rearrangement uses TRBV4-1 and TRBJ2-1; D possibly corresponds to TRBD1 (5 bases). The CDR3 nucleotides read TGCGCCAGCAGCCTCCACCCGGACACGGACAATGAGCAGTTCTTC. This encodes CASSLHPDTDNEQFF.